Listed here are 3 T cell receptor beta chains from one sample, sequenced in a study of blood T cell repertoires in COVID-19. Clones were sequenced by immunoSEQ multiplex PCR, and TCRdb holds only the in-frame ones, with some missing. The sample has more than 250,000 clones; 75% to 85% are singletons. The sequenced sample was peripheral blood. Receptors originate from a man aged 45-60 years with active or convalescent COVID-19.

This clone was observed a handful of times. The chain combines TRBV10-3 with TRBJ1-2; TRBD1 is a possible D gene (5 bases). The CDR3 length is 11 residues. The germline CDR1 and CDR2 sequences are ENHRY and SYGVKD. V gave up 9 bases and J gave up 2 bases, with 7 bases separating them. In DNA, the CDR3 is TGTGCCATTGGGGGGAACTATGGCTACACCTTC. Translated, it gives CAIGGNYGYTF.

This chain connects TRBV15 to TRBJ1-2; TRBD1 might be the D (5 bases). The V gene lost 6 bases and the J gene lost 7 bases, with 15 bases spanning the gap. Germline CDR1 and CDR2: LNHNV and YYDKDF (reference sequence). The CDR3 extends over 13 amino acids. The CDR3 here is CATSGVGTSGYTF. CDR3 nucleotide sequence: TGTGCCACCAGTGGGGTAGGGACTAGTGGCTACACCTTC.

This clone has just one count. The chain carries TRBV5-4 and TRBJ2-5, with 12 bases identical to TRBD2. Per germline, CDR1 SGHNT and CDR2 YYREEE (reference sequence). The CDR3 sequence is 17 residues long. V shed 3 bases, J shed 4 bases, and the junction held 10 bases outside the gene matches. The CDR3 here is CASSSKVETSGRETQYF. DNA for the CDR3: TGTGCCAGCAGCTCCAAGGTGGAGACTAGCGGGAGAGAGACCCAGTACTTC.